These 4 T cell receptor beta chains were all obtained from the same sample, sequenced in a study of cytomegalovirus exposure and HLA in healthy donors. The PCR employed 60 Vbeta primers together with 13 Jbeta primers. Sequencing was performed with immunoSEQ multiplex PCR; in TCRdb, only in-frame clones are kept and a portion is missing. The sample carries about 59,000 clones, about 90% recorded once. Input material: PBMCs. The receptors originated from a man aged 25 to 40 in good health and CMV-seropositive.

The chain recombines TRBV7-6 with TRBJ2-6, with 8 bases aligning to TRBD1. Unmatched junction bases numbered 8, after V lost 1 base and J lost 0 bases. The CDR3 is 19 amino acids. Germline V CDR1 and CDR2: SGHVS, FNYEAQ. The CDR3 nucleotides are TGTGCCAGCAGCTTAGACCGGACAGGGTATAGCTCTGGGGCCAACGTCCTGACTTTC. Its translation is CASSLDRTGYSSGANVLTF.

The V gene is TRBV19, the J gene TRBJ2-3; 11 positions agree with TRBD1. The CDR3 consists of 15 residues. The germline V gene has CDR1 LNHDA and CDR2 SQIVND (reference sequence). Germline trimming cut 3 bases from V and 3 bases from J; bases unmatched to any gene: 2. The CDR3 nucleotides read TGTGCCAGTAGTATTGGGACAGGGGGTACAGATACGCAGTATTTT. This gives the protein CASSIGTGGTDTQYF.

J is TRBJ2-7 and V is TRBV20-1; unclear D gene. Trimming cost V 0 bases and J 4 bases, with 4 bases left between them. The CDR3 extends over 11 amino acids. Looked up from germline, CDR1 is DFQATT and CDR2 is SNEGSKA (reference sequence). CDR3 amino acids: CSARDHYEQYF. DNA for the CDR3: TGCAGTGCTAGAGATCATTACGAGCAGTACTTC.

The chain links TRBV19 to TRBJ1-5; TRBD1 aligns across 10 bases. V lost 7 bases, J lost 3 bases, and 12 bases stayed unmatched. This CDR3 has 17 amino acids. Germline CDR1 LNHDA, CDR2 SQIVND (reference sequence). This CDR3 reads CASTLGGQGFSNQPQHF. CDR3 sequence (DNA): TGTGCCAGTACCCTGGGGGGACAGGGGTTTTCCAATCAGCCCCAGCATTTT.